A single sample gave rise to the 18 T cell receptor beta chains below, sequenced in a study of T cells after yellow fever vaccination. Via MiXCR, TCRdb re-called the 5' RACE reads, giving one row per CDR3 protein. The sample has fewer than 350,000 distinct CDR3 sequences, 7.5% to 9% seen once; the top ten hold roughly 18%. This sample comprised PBMCs, obtained on the day of the first yellow fever vaccination. The origin of the receptors is a man aged 18 to 30 who received the YFV17D yellow fever vaccine.

This clonotype was detected only a few times. The chain couples TRBV15 to TRBJ2-7; 9 nucleotides match TRBD1. Trimming removed 1 base from V and 0 bases from J; junction bases left unmatched: 1. The length of the CDR3 is 15 residues. The germline CDR1 and CDR2 sequences are LNHNV and YYDKDF (reference sequence). CDR3 nucleotide sequence: TGTGCCACCAGCAGAGGGGACAGGGACTCCTACGAGCAGTACTTC. This gives the protein CATSRGDRDSYEQYF.

The sample holds a few counts of this clonotype. The rearrangement joins TRBV5-4 to TRBJ2-5; D is ambiguous. Trimming left V 1 base short and J 1 base short, with 11 bases between. The CDR3 length is 15 residues. Germline V gene lookup returns CDR1 SGHNT and CDR2 YYREEE (reference sequence). Written as DNA, the CDR3 is TGTGCCAGCAGCTTGTCACTCGCTCCCCAAGAGACCCAGTACTTC. Residues: CASSLSLAPQETQYF.

Ten or more counts support this clonotype. V usage is TRBV10-3 and J usage is TRBJ2-5, with D uncertain. In germline, CDR1 is ENHRY, CDR2 SYGVKD. The CDR3 has 14 residues. V was pared by 3 bases and J by 1 base, with 9 bases between. CDR3 sequence reads: CAISEKGTQETQYF. In DNA form, the CDR3 reads TGTGCCATCAGTGAAAAGGGTACCCAAGAGACCCAGTACTTC.

The V gene is TRBV29-1, the J gene TRBJ2-1; D not certain. Germline-derived CDR1 and CDR2 are SQVTM and ANQGSEA. CDR3 length: 11 residues. The CDR3 region is CTLEAYNEQFF. CDR3 in DNA: TGCACCCTAGAAGCCTACAATGAGCAGTTCTTC.

This clonotype was found a few times. In DNA form, the CDR3 reads TGTGCCAGCAGCTTGCGGGTGGATGGCTACACCTTC. This translates into CASSLRVDGYTF. V gene TRBV5-5 combines with J gene TRBJ1-2; no firm D call. The CDR3 runs to 12 residues. The germline CDR1 and CDR2 sequences are SGHKS and YYEKEE (reference sequence). Trimming removed 1 base at V and 6 bases at J, with 7 bases between.

The gene calls are TRBV7-8 and TRBJ1-4; no reliable D call. This CDR3 has 14 amino acids. Trimming cost V 4 bases and J 7 bases, with 13 bases left between them. Germline V gene lookup returns CDR1 SGHVS and CDR2 FQNEAQ. DNA for the CDR3: TGTGCCAGCAGCTCTAGCCCACGAGGTGAAAAACTGTTTTTT. It codes for CASSSSPRGEKLFF.

This clonotype was detected a few times. This chain connects TRBV29-1 to TRBJ2-1, with D unresolved. The CDR3 spans 11 residues. Germline V gene data show CDR1 as SQVTM and CDR2 as ANQGSEA. Trimming took off 5 bases at V and 0 bases at J, with 2 bases between the two ends. The CDR3 loop reads CSVRSYNEQFF. The CDR3 DNA sequence: TGCAGCGTTCGCTCCTACAATGAGCAGTTCTTC.

The chain is built from TRBV7-9 and TRBJ2-3, with TRBD2 identical over 9 bases. The CDR3 runs to 15 residues. The trim removed 5 bases at V and 8 bases at J, leaving 11 bases unmatched. Germline values: CDR1 SEHNR, CDR2 FQNEAQ (reference sequence). The CDR3 DNA sequence: TGTGCCAGCAGCACAAGAGGGCTTAGCGGGGGTACGCAGTATTTT. This gives the protein CASSTRGLSGGTQYF.

This clonotype has a handful of counts. The chain couples TRBV4-3 to TRBJ1-6, with 7 bases identical to TRBD1. The V gene end was trimmed by 8 bases and the J gene end by 6 bases; junction bases not matched to a gene: 7. The CDR3 consists of 14 residues. Per germline, CDR1 LGHNA and CDR2 YSLEER. The CDR3: CASRNRDSNSPLHF. The DNA of the CDR3 is TGCGCCAGCCGCAACCGGGACAGTAATTCACCCCTCCACTTT.

The V call is TRBV5-6, the J call TRBJ1-1; D is perhaps TRBD1 (6 bases). The CDR3 extends over 15 amino acids. Trimming left V 0 bases short and J 4 bases short, with 13 bases between. Germline V gene sequence: CDR1 SGHDT, CDR2 YYEEEE. CDR3 in amino acids: CASSLVFRGRTEAFF. CDR3 DNA sequence: TGTGCCAGCAGCTTGGTTTTCAGGGGTCGCACTGAAGCTTTCTTT.

This clonotype was counted at least ten times. The rearrangement joins TRBV4-1 to TRBJ1-4; TRBD1 aligns across 9 bases. J gave up 7 bases and V 0 bases, and 6 bases lay outside the gene matches. This CDR3 comprises 16 residues. The germline CDR1 and CDR2 sequences are MGHRA and YSYEKL. The CDR3 DNA reads TGCGCCAGCAGCCAAGACCGACAGGGGGGTTTTGAAAAACTGTTTTTT. Protein product: CASSQDRQGGFEKLFF.

The chain links TRBV6-1 to TRBJ2-1; TRBD2 agrees at 7 bases. The CDR3 extends over 16 amino acids. Germline CDR1 reads MNHNS; CDR2 reads SASEGT. Trimming at V came to 2 bases and at J to 4 bases, leaving 8 bases not matched to a gene. The CDR3 bases are TGTGCCAGCAGTGAATTTATAGCGGGCCTATACAATGAGCAGTTCTTC. It specifies CASSEFIAGLYNEQFF.

This clonotype occurred a few times. The chain employs TRBV4-1 and TRBJ2-3, with D perhaps TRBD2 (6 bases). This CDR3 is 15 amino acids long. CDR1 MGHRA and CDR2 YSYEKL come from the germline V gene. Trimming cost V 4 bases and J 2 bases, with 13 bases left between them. Here the CDR3 reads CASSRPGGVTDTQYF. The DNA for the CDR3 is TGCGCCAGCAGCCGGCCAGGCGGGGTCACAGATACGCAGTATTTT.

This clonotype was seen more than once but under ten times. The chain joins TRBV7-9 to TRBJ2-3; 10 nucleotides agree with TRBD1. The germline V gene has CDR1 SEHNR and CDR2 FQNEAQ (reference sequence). There are 15 residues in the CDR3. The junction had 5 bases not matched to a gene; V was cut back by 4 bases and J by 4 bases. The CDR3 bases are TGTGCCAGCAGCTGGACAGGGGGATATCCAGATACGCAGTATTTT. Protein product: CASSWTGGYPDTQYF.

The chain carries TRBV20-1 and TRBJ2-1; TRBD1 aligns across 7 bases. There are 11 residues in the CDR3. The V and J ends lost 4 bases and 8 bases, in that order; junction bases with no gene match: 2. CDR1 is DFQATT and CDR2 is SNEGSKA in the germline V gene (reference sequence). This CDR3 is CSATDRDEQFF. The CDR3 DNA reads as TGCAGTGCTACCGACAGGGATGAGCAGTTCTTC.

This clonotype showed up many times. V and J are TRBV5-1 and TRBJ1-4; no clear D gene. Germline assignment: CDR1 SGHRS and CDR2 YFSETQ. This CDR3 spans 15 amino acids. The germline V and J ends were trimmed by 1 base and 4 bases, with 11 bases remaining between them. The CDR3 loop is CASSLRHGNNEKLFF. The CDR3, as DNA: TGCGCCAGCAGCTTGAGACACGGTAATAATGAAAAACTGTTTTTT. Full variable domain (outside the CDR3, taken from reference TRBV5-1 and TRBJ1-4): KAGVTQTPRYLIKTRGQQVTLSCSPISGHRSVSWYQQTPGQGLQFLFEYFSETQRNKGNFPGRFSGRQFSNSRSEMNVSTLELGDSALYLCASSLRHGNNEKLFFGSGTQLSVL.

This clonotype was recorded many times. One end of the junction varies from germline; a read error may be responsible. V and J are TRBV7-2 and TRBJ2-1, with 8 bases fitting TRBD2. The CDR3 loop spans 12 amino acids. The germline CDR1 and CDR2 sequences are SGHTA and FQGNSA. CDR3 DNA sequence: TGTGCCAGCAGTTTAGCGGGGAGGGAGCAGTTCTTC. Translated: CASSLAGREQFF.

This clonotype was recorded many times. The chain couples TRBV27 to TRBJ2-4; no clear D. This CDR3 is built from 13 residues. V lost 2 bases, J lost 6 bases, and 8 bases lay in between. CDR1 is MNHEY and CDR2 is SMNVEV in the germline V gene (reference sequence). CDR3 region: CASSLPGGNIQYF. The CDR3 region has the DNA TGTGCCAGCAGTTTACCAGGCGGAAACATTCAGTACTTC.